The 32 T cell receptor beta chains below all came from one sample that was sequenced in a study of CD8 T cells in Susac syndrome. A quantity of about 0.45 to 1 ug RNA underwent reverse transcription using random hexamers. TCRdb ran MiXCR on the immunoSEQ multiplex PCR reads and lists one entry per CDR3 protein. Of around 280,000 distinct CDR3 sequences in the sample, about 85% were seen once. The material sequenced was CD8+ T cells from PBMCs. The receptors come from a human donor with multiple sclerosis.

CDR3 residues: CASSLSGQGYGYTF. CDR3 bases: TGTGCCAGCAGTTTATCGGGACAGGGATATGGCTACACCTTC. The chain links TRBV27 to TRBJ1-2, with 9 bases identical to TRBD1. The germline gives CDR1 MNHEY, CDR2 SMNVEV (reference sequence). The CDR3 spans 14 residues. Trimming took 0 bases from V and 5 from J; bases not matched to a gene: 1.

The chain joins TRBV19 to TRBJ2-3; D ambiguous. Trimming shortened V by 6 bases and J by 3 bases, and 7 bases separated the two germline ends. In germline, CDR1 is LNHDA, CDR2 SQIVND (reference sequence). The CDR3 runs to 12 residues. Here the CDR3 DNA reads TGTGCCAGTAGCCAATGGACAGATACGCAGTATTTT. It specifies CASSQWTDTQYF. The full variable domain, completed using reference TRBV19 and TRBJ2-3, is DGGITQSPKYLFRKEGQNVTLSCEQNLNHDAMYWYRQDPGQGLRLIYYSQIVNDFQKGDIAEGYSVSREKKESFPLTVTSAQKNPTAFYLCASSQWTDTQYFGPGTRLTVL.

CDR3 sequence: CSAQDRTGAYEQYF. The CDR3, as DNA: TGCAGTGCCCAGGACCGGACAGGGGCCTACGAGCAGTACTTC. The V and J genes are TRBV20-1 and TRBJ2-7; 9 bases are a match to TRBD1. CDR1 and CDR2 from the germline V gene are DFQATT and SNEGSKA (reference sequence). This CDR3 contains 14 residues. V lost 6 bases and J lost 2; bases outside the gene matches: 8.

This clonotype was observed a single time. The chain has TRBV27 and TRBJ1-2, with D possibly matching TRBD1 (5 bases). The CDR3 is 14 residues long. Trimming pared 3 bases from V and 7 bases from J, leaving 15 bases between. The germline CDR1 and CDR2 sequences are MNHEY and SMNVEV (reference sequence). The CDR3 DNA reads as TGTGCCAGCAGTTTCGCCTCAGCGGGGGGTGGCTACACCTTC. It is translated as CASSFASAGGGYTF.

This rearrangement joins TRBV5-6 to TRBJ1-4, with TRBD1 identical over 8 bases. The J segment lost 0 bases and the V segment lost 4 bases, leaving 14 bases of the junction unmatched. The CDR3 totals 19 residues. Looked up from germline, CDR1 is SGHDT and CDR2 is YYEEEE. The CDR3 protein is CASSAPWTGKRSTNEKLFF. The CDR3 nucleotides are TGTGCCAGCAGCGCTCCTTGGACAGGGAAGCGGTCAACTAATGAAAAACTGTTTTTT.

The J gene is TRBJ2-7, the V gene TRBV19, with 7 nucleotides matching TRBD1. CDR1 is LNHDA and CDR2 is SQIVND in the germline V gene (reference sequence). This CDR3 has 14 residues. The J segment lost 6 bases and the V segment lost 5 bases, leaving 10 bases of the junction unmatched. CDR3 nucleotide sequence: TGTGCCAGTAGTCCCAAGACAGGGTTCGGCGAGCAGTACTTC. Translated: CASSPKTGFGEQYF.

V usage is TRBV4-1 and J usage is TRBJ2-1; D possibly matches TRBD1 or TRBD2 (7 bases each). In germline, CDR1 is MGHRA, CDR2 YSYEKL. The V end was cut by 4 bases, the J end by 2 bases, with 27 bases between. The CDR3 extends over 20 amino acids. CDR3 nucleotides: TGCGCCAGCAGCCCTAGCAAGGGGGCGTCTAGCGGAGGAGCCTACAATGAGCAGTTCTTC. Translating it yields CASSPSKGASSGGAYNEQFF.

The chain is built from TRBV10-3 and TRBJ1-2; D may be TRBD1 (5 bases). V was pared by 1 base and J by 2 bases, with 20 bases between. Germline V gene lookup returns CDR1 ENHRY and CDR2 SYGVKD. This CDR3 region has 18 residues. CDR3 amino acids: CAISELLYGDVPNYGYTF. For the CDR3, the DNA is TGTGCCATCAGTGAGTTACTATACGGGGACGTTCCGAACTATGGCTACACCTTC.

This chain joins TRBV11-1 and TRBJ2-2; 9 nucleotides align to TRBD2. The germline V gene encodes CDR1 SGHAT and CDR2 FQDESV (reference sequence). This CDR3 contains 16 residues. After removal of 8 bases from V and 7 bases from J, the junction contained 14 bases not matched to a gene. The CDR3 sequence: CASQRPAGGPVGELFF. DNA of the CDR3: TGTGCCAGCCAAAGGCCGGCGGGAGGGCCTGTCGGGGAGCTGTTTTTT.

This sequence joins TRBV29-1 and TRBJ2-7; a weak D match, TRBD1 (6 bases). V was pared by 4 bases and J by 5 bases, with 12 bases between. CDR1 SQVTM and CDR2 ANQGSEA come from the germline V gene. This CDR3 has 12 amino acids. The CDR3 DNA reads as TGCAGCGTTGGCAGGGGAGTTGACGAGCAGTACTTC. Translated, it gives CSVGRGVDEQYF.

The chain recombines TRBV28 with TRBJ2-3, with a weak D call TRBD1 (6 bases). CDR3 length: 14 amino acids. Germline CDR1 is MDHEN and CDR2 is SYDVKM. V was cut by 7 bases and J by 4 bases, with 15 bases left in between. CDR3 amino acids: CASKAAGESDTQYF. CDR3 sequence (DNA): TGTGCCAGCAAGGCGGCAGGGGAGTCAGATACGCAGTATTTT.

Remarks on this clonotype: Germline is not matched at one junction end, which may reflect a read error. Here the CDR3 reads CVSSWLTSGDGRGGELFF. The CDR3 DNA reads TGTGTCAGCAGCTGGCTGACTAGCGGGGATGGCCGGGGCGGGGAGCTGTTTTTT. The V gene is TRBV5-6, the J gene TRBJ2-2; 11 bases agree with TRBD2. The V gene's germline CDR1 is SGHDT and CDR2 YYEEEE. CDR3 length: 18 amino acids.

The CDR3, as DNA: TGCAGCGTTTGGGACAGCTCCTACAATGAGCAGTTCTTC. This codes for CSVWDSSYNEQFF. The chain recombines TRBV29-1 with TRBJ2-1; 7 bases line up with TRBD1. The CDR3 consists of 13 residues. CDR1 is SQVTM and CDR2 is ANQGSEA in the germline V gene. V was pared by 5 bases and J by 0 bases, with 1 base of the junction left unmatched.

This clonotype was observed a handful of times. The chain joins TRBV30 to TRBJ1-1; D possibly corresponds to TRBD1 (5 bases). CDR3 length equals 11 residues. The germline V gene has CDR1 GTSNPN and CDR2 SVGIG (reference sequence). Trimming took off 2 bases at V and 5 bases at J, with 6 bases between the two ends. CDR3 loop: CAWSPGTEAFF. In DNA, the CDR3 is TGTGCCTGGAGTCCAGGGACTGAAGCTTTCTTT.

The chain recombines TRBV27 with TRBJ2-7; TRBD2 aligns across 7 bases. After removal of 6 bases from V and 2 bases from J, the junction contained 4 bases not matched to a gene. Germline V gives CDR1 MNHEY, CDR2 SMNVEV (reference sequence). CDR3 size: 13 residues. CDR3 nucleotide sequence: TGTGCCAGCAGGCCCCTAGCGGCCTACGAGCAGTACTTC. Amino acids: CASRPLAAYEQYF.

This clonotype has only a few counts. The chain has TRBV9 and TRBJ1-1; possibly TRBD1 for D (5 bases). The CDR3 loop spans 13 amino acids. Germline V gene data show CDR1 as SGDLS and CDR2 as YYNGEE. Trimming left V 0 bases short and J 4 bases short, with 7 bases between. CDR3 loop: CASSVGGSTEAFF. The CDR3, as DNA: TGTGCCAGCAGCGTAGGGGGGTCCACTGAAGCTTTCTTT.

Only one count was recorded for this clonotype. The V call is TRBV16, the J call TRBJ1-2, with D possibly TRBD1 on 5 matching bases. CDR1 is KGHSY, CDR2 FQNENV, per germline. This CDR3 spans 15 amino acids. The V and J ends lost 4 bases and 0 bases respectively, with 12 bases between them. CDR3 sequence reads: CASSPSGRANYGYTF. The CDR3 DNA is TGTGCCAGCAGCCCATCAGGGAGGGCTAACTATGGCTACACCTTC.

The chain links TRBV29-1 to TRBJ2-1, with 8 bases identical to TRBD2. CDR3 length: 16 amino acids. Unmatched junction bases numbered 9, after V lost 3 bases and J lost 2 bases. CDR1 and CDR2 (germline): SQVTM, ANQGSEA. The DNA of the CDR3 is TGCAGCGTTGAGGGGACGAGCGGGAGTCCCTACAATGAGCAGTTCTTC. It is translated as CSVEGTSGSPYNEQFF.

V and J are TRBV9 and TRBJ1-1; 11 positions match TRBD1. The CDR3 has 14 amino acids. Germline CDR1 SGDLS, CDR2 YYNGEE. V dropped 5 bases and J dropped 5; count of bases not matched to a gene: 5. The CDR3 DNA sequence: TGTGCCAGCAGTCAGGGGGACAGGGGGACTGAAGCTTTCTTT. This encodes CASSQGDRGTEAFF. Using reference TRBV9 and TRBJ1-1 for the parts outside the CDR3, the full variable domain is DSGVTQTPKHLITATGQRVTLRCSPRSGDLSVYWYQQSLDQGLQFLIQYYNGEERAKGNILERFSAQQFPDLHSELNLSSLELGDSALYFCASSQGDRGTEAFFGQGTRLTVV.

This sequence joins TRBV7-2 and TRBJ1-5, with D perhaps TRBD1 (6 bases). The germline CDR1 and CDR2 sequences are SGHTA and FQGNSA. The V end lost 5 bases, the J end lost 7 bases, and 21 bases lay between the germline ends. The CDR3 loop spans 16 amino acids. This chain's CDR3 is CASSQTGPWNGQPQHF. The CDR3 coding sequence is TGTGCCAGCAGCCAAACAGGGCCATGGAACGGGCAGCCCCAGCATTTT.

The sample holds one count of this clonotype. The V and J genes are TRBV7-9 and TRBJ1-1; D possibly corresponds to TRBD1 (5 bases). Germline lookup yields CDR1 SEHNR and CDR2 FQNEAQ (reference sequence). V dropped 5 bases and J dropped 0 bases, with 13 bases sitting between them. This CDR3 spans 15 amino acids. The CDR3 region is CASSGGRLLNTEAFF. CDR3 in DNA: TGTGCCAGCAGCGGGGGTAGGCTCCTGAACACTGAAGCTTTCTTT.

V is TRBV9 and J is TRBJ2-7; D possibly corresponds to TRBD2 (6 bases). CDR3 length: 14 residues. Germline loops: CDR1 SGDLS, CDR2 YYNGEE. Trimming left V 0 bases short and J 2 bases short, with 9 bases between. The CDR3 spells CASSVDGSAYEQYF. DNA for the CDR3: TGTGCCAGCAGCGTAGACGGGAGTGCCTACGAGCAGTACTTC.

The chain has TRBV2 and TRBJ1-2; D possibly corresponds to TRBD1 (5 bases). Trimming pared 7 bases from V and 4 bases from J, leaving 19 bases between. Germline CDR1 reads SNHLY; CDR2 reads FYNNEI. The CDR3 covers 15 residues. CDR3 DNA: TGTGCCAGCACCAACGCAGGACAACCCCCCTATGGCTACACCTTC. Encoded protein: CASTNAGQPPYGYTF.

V gene TRBV5-5 combines with J gene TRBJ2-1, with D perhaps matching TRBD1 (5 bases). This CDR3 is 13 amino acids long. The V gene lost 6 bases and the J gene lost 7 bases, with 14 bases spanning the gap. Germline lookup yields CDR1 SGHKS and CDR2 YYEKEE (reference sequence). CDR3 DNA sequence: TGTGCCAGCACCCTCACATCAGGGAATGAGCAGTTCTTC. It yields the protein CASTLTSGNEQFF.

The rearrangement joins TRBV7-9 to TRBJ2-5; TRBD1 matches at 7 bases. Trimming cost V 8 bases and J 4 bases; bases outside gene matches: 13. This CDR3 region has 15 residues. In germline, CDR1 is SEHNR, CDR2 FQNEAQ (reference sequence). The CDR3 coding sequence is TGTGCCAGCGCCATCGTCGACAGGACAGGAGAGACCCAGTACTTC. It encodes CASAIVDRTGETQYF.

This chain links TRBV7-9 with TRBJ2-2; maybe TRBD2 (5 bases). In germline, CDR1 is SEHNR, CDR2 FQNEAQ (reference sequence). V was clipped by 5 bases and J by 6 bases, with 13 bases between them. This CDR3 spans 14 amino acids. The CDR3 nucleotides are TGTGCCAGCAGCCCCCGGCCGGAGGCCGGGGAGCTGTTTTTT. Translated: CASSPRPEAGELFF.

V is TRBV19 and J is TRBJ2-3, with a tentative D call TRBD2 (7 bases). The CDR3 consists of 14 residues. Germline lookup yields CDR1 LNHDA and CDR2 SQIVND (reference sequence). V was cut by 9 bases and J by 6 bases, with 19 bases left in between. The CDR3 region has the DNA TGTGCCAGCTCCAGCGGGACCCAGGGGGATACGCAGTATTTT. Its protein product is CASSSGTQGDTQYF.

This clonotype was detected only once. The gene calls are TRBV27 and TRBJ2-2, with a weak D call TRBD2 (6 bases). Germline lookup yields CDR1 MNHEY and CDR2 SMNVEV (reference sequence). V was shortened by 3 bases and J by 4 bases, with 6 bases between the two germline ends. The CDR3 spans 13 residues. The CDR3 spells CASSFGSTGELFF. CDR3 in DNA: TGTGCCAGCAGTTTCGGGAGCACCGGGGAGCTGTTTTTT.

This clonotype was seen a single time. The chain recombines TRBV7-9 with TRBJ2-7; D gene ambiguous. This CDR3 is built from 13 residues. Germline CDR1 is SEHNR and CDR2 is FQNEAQ (reference sequence). Trimming removed 5 bases from V and 1 base from J, with 9 bases in between. CDR3 protein: CASSPQVSYEQYF. The CDR3 region has the DNA TGTGCCAGCAGCCCGCAAGTGTCCTACGAGCAGTACTTC. The full variable domain, rest sourced from reference TRBV7-9 and TRBJ2-7, is DTGVSQNPRHKITKRGQNVTFRCDPISEHNRLYWYRQTLGQGPEFLTYFQNEAQLEKSRLLSDRFSAERPKGSFSTLEIQRTEQGDSAMYLCASSPQVSYEQYFGPGTRLTVT.

The chain uses TRBV19 and TRBJ1-1; D uncertain. The ends were cut back, 5 bases at V and 8 bases at J, with 15 bases in the middle. Looked up from germline, CDR1 is LNHDA and CDR2 is SQIVND (reference sequence). This CDR3 region has 13 residues. CDR3 nucleotides: TGTGCCAGTAGTGTTGTTGCCGGGTCCGAAGCTTTCTTT. It is translated as CASSVVAGSEAFF. Full variable domain (outside the CDR3, taken from reference TRBV19 and TRBJ1-1): DGGITQSPKYLFRKEGQNVTLSCEQNLNHDAMYWYRQDPGQGLRLIYYSQIVNDFQKGDIAEGYSVSREKKESFPLTVTSAQKNPTAFYLCASSVVAGSEAFFGQGTRLTVV.

A few counts support this clonotype. The genes are TRBV6-1 and TRBJ1-2; D ambiguous. With 4 bases removed from V and 0 bases from J, the gap between germline ends came to 9 bases. This CDR3 spans 14 amino acids. CDR1 is MNHNS and CDR2 is SASEGT in the germline V gene. CDR3 protein: CASSASEANYGYTF. The CDR3 coding sequence is TGTGCCAGCAGTGCCTCGGAAGCTAACTATGGCTACACCTTC.

The chain couples TRBV19 to TRBJ2-7, with 8 bases fitting TRBD1. Germline CDR1 reads LNHDA; CDR2 reads SQIVND (reference sequence). Germline trimming cut 5 bases from V and 6 bases from J; bases unmatched to any gene: 9. The CDR3 totals 14 residues. CDR3 nucleotide sequence: TGTGCCAGTAGTCCCATGCAGGGGGCGGGCGAGCAGTACTTC. This sequence encodes CASSPMQGAGEQYF.